The rows below give T cell receptor beta chains drawn from one sample of a study of regulatory T cells in long-lasting Graves disease. One entry per CDR3 protein results from TCRdb running MiXCR on the multiplex PCR reads. Here the sample spans 350,000 to 500,000 distinct CDR3 sequences, approximately 22% being singletons. Sequences were derived from peripheral blood mononuclear cells (PBMCs), sampled when the disease was refractory, from a patient treated with antithyroid drugs. All receptors derive from a female donor with Graves disease. Each CDR3 is given with its conserved first and last residue. The order of the fields is V gene, clone size, J gene, D gene, CDR3 protein, CDR3 DNA. A D gene is named only where the DNA matches it firmly. Clone size is given for some rows only: seen once, a few or many times, or a class if the clone is expanded.

v_call: TRBV7-2; clone_size: many; j_call: TRBJ1-5; d_call: NA; cdr3_aa: CASSLVTGREQPQHF; cdr3_nt: TGTGCCAGCAGCTTAGTCACAGGGAGGGAACAGCCCCAGCATTTT
v_call: TRBV6-9; clone_size: NA; j_call: TRBJ2-1; d_call: TRBD2; cdr3_aa: CASSYSPETSGPNEQFF; cdr3_nt: TGTGCCAGCAGTTACTCCCCCGAGACTAGCGGTCCGAATGAGCAGTTCTTC
v_call: TRBV15; clone_size: NA; j_call: TRBJ2-3; d_call: NA; cdr3_aa: CATSRQPADTQYF; cdr3_nt: TGTGCCACCAGCAGACAACCCGCAGATACGCAGTATTTT
v_call: TRBV28; clone_size: many; j_call: TRBJ2-7; d_call: NA; cdr3_aa: CASSSPSWGYEQYF; cdr3_nt: TGTGCCAGCAGTTCCCCGTCCTGGGGCTACGAGCAGTACTTC
v_call: TRBV19; clone_size: NA; j_call: TRBJ2-7; d_call: NA; cdr3_aa: CASSIDGRYEQYF; cdr3_nt: TGTGCCAGTAGTATCGACGGGAGATACGAGCAGTACTTC
v_call: TRBV19; clone_size: NA; j_call: TRBJ1-5; d_call: NA; cdr3_aa: CASSSGHRGQPQHF; cdr3_nt: TGTGCCAGTAGTTCGGGACACCGGGGGCAGCCCCAGCATTTT
v_call: TRBV19; clone_size: NA; j_call: TRBJ1-1; d_call: NA; cdr3_aa: CASSKRQIDMNTEAFF; cdr3_nt: TGTGCCAGTAGTAAGCGACAGATTGATATGAACACTGAAGCTTTCTTT
v_call: TRBV24-1; clone_size: NA; j_call: TRBJ2-4; d_call: TRBD1; cdr3_aa: CATSTGGGKNIQYF; cdr3_nt: TGTGCCACCAGTACAGGGGGAGGCAAAAACATTCAGTACTTC
v_call: TRBV6-1; clone_size: many; j_call: TRBJ2-7; d_call: TRBD1; cdr3_aa: CATMDRVISYEQYF; cdr3_nt: TGTGCCACTATGGACAGGGTAATCTCCTACGAGCAGTACTTC
v_call: TRBV13; clone_size: few; j_call: TRBJ2-2; d_call: NA; cdr3_aa: CASSLLGYTGELFF; cdr3_nt: TGTGCCAGCAGCTTATTAGGGTACACCGGGGAGCTGTTTTTT
v_call: TRBV6-5; clone_size: many; j_call: TRBJ1-4; d_call: NA; cdr3_aa: CASSYSFGDEEKLFF; cdr3_nt: TGTGCCAGCAGTTACTCGTTCGGGGACGAGGAAAAACTGTTTTTT
v_call: TRBV4-1; clone_size: NA; j_call: TRBJ1-4; d_call: TRBD1; cdr3_aa: CASSQRTGGLEKLFF; cdr3_nt: TGCGCCAGCAGCCAACGGACAGGGGGATTAGAAAAACTGTTTTTT
v_call: TRBV27; clone_size: many; j_call: TRBJ1-2; d_call: NA; cdr3_aa: CASSLHPGGDGYTF; cdr3_nt: TGTGCCAGCAGTTTACACCCCGGGGGCGATGGCTACACCTTC
v_call: TRBV7-2; clone_size: NA; j_call: TRBJ2-5; d_call: NA; cdr3_aa: CASSPRERPTQGETQYF; cdr3_nt: TGTGCCAGCAGCCCCAGAGAGCGGCCAACCCAAGGGGAGACCCAGTACTTC
v_call: TRBV11-2; clone_size: many; j_call: TRBJ1-5; d_call: NA; cdr3_aa: CASSLDGGGGVGQPQHF; cdr3_nt: TGTGCCAGCAGCTTAGATGGGGGGGGCGGAGTCGGTCAGCCCCAGCATTTT
v_call: TRBV25-1; clone_size: NA; j_call: TRBJ1-2; d_call: TRBD1; cdr3_aa: CASSEWGPGGGYTF; cdr3_nt: TGTGCCAGCAGTGAATGGGGGCCAGGGGGTGGCTACACCTTC
v_call: TRBV19; clone_size: few; j_call: TRBJ1-2; d_call: NA; cdr3_aa: CASSIGFGRTNYGYTF; cdr3_nt: TGTGCCAGTAGTATAGGGTTCGGCAGAACTAACTATGGCTACACCTTC
v_call: TRBV28; clone_size: many; j_call: TRBJ2-5; d_call: NA; cdr3_aa: CASSPQGGSRGTQYF; cdr3_nt: TGTGCCAGCAGCCCTCAGGGGGGGTCAAGAGGGACCCAGTACTTC
v_call: TRBV4-1; clone_size: NA; j_call: TRBJ1-6; d_call: NA; cdr3_aa: CASSLWTENSPLHF; cdr3_nt: TGCGCCAGCAGCCTCTGGACAGAAAATTCACCCCTCCACTTT
v_call: TRBV2; clone_size: many; j_call: TRBJ1-1; d_call: TRBD1; cdr3_aa: CASTQGQQNTEAFF; cdr3_nt: TGTGCCAGCACCCAGGGACAGCAGAACACTGAAGCTTTCTTT
v_call: TRBV7-8; clone_size: few; j_call: TRBJ2-2; d_call: NA; cdr3_aa: CASSSKTGSDTGELFF; cdr3_nt: TGTGCCAGCAGCTCGAAAACAGGGTCCGACACCGGGGAGCTGTTTTTT
v_call: TRBV3-1; clone_size: few; j_call: TRBJ2-7; d_call: NA; cdr3_aa: CASSQGQQQYF; cdr3_nt: TGTGCCAGCAGCCAAGGACAGCAGCAGTACTTC
v_call: TRBV5-1; clone_size: NA; j_call: TRBJ2-2; d_call: NA; cdr3_aa: CASSPDREGTGELFF; cdr3_nt: TGCGCCAGCAGCCCAGACAGGGAGGGAACCGGGGAGCTGTTTTTT
v_call: TRBV7-9; clone_size: many; j_call: TRBJ2-5; d_call: NA; cdr3_aa: CASSGDRPETQYF; cdr3_nt: TGTGCCAGCAGCGGTGACAGACCAGAGACCCAGTACTTC
v_call: TRBV2; clone_size: many; j_call: TRBJ2-7; d_call: NA; cdr3_aa: CASRAPSRYEQYF; cdr3_nt: TGTGCCAGCAGGGCCCCTTCCCGTTACGAGCAGTACTTC
v_call: TRBV20-1; clone_size: NA; j_call: TRBJ2-2; d_call: NA; cdr3_aa: CSASSLVGELFF; cdr3_nt: TGCAGTGCCTCTAGTTTGGTCGGGGAGCTGTTTTTT
v_call: TRBV12-3/TRBV12-4; clone_size: NA; j_call: TRBJ2-1; d_call: NA; cdr3_aa: CASSRKQGSWSYEQFF; cdr3_nt: TGTGCCAGCAGTCGTAAACAGGGCTCGTGGAGTTATGAGCAGTTCTTC
v_call: TRBV7-8; clone_size: many; j_call: TRBJ2-2; d_call: NA; cdr3_aa: CASTSEDTNTGELFF; cdr3_nt: TGTGCCAGCACCTCGGAAGACACGAACACCGGGGAGCTGTTTTTT
v_call: TRBV20-1; clone_size: few; j_call: TRBJ2-1; d_call: TRBD1; cdr3_aa: CSARDRTGAREQFF; cdr3_nt: TGCAGTGCTAGAGATAGGACAGGGGCCCGTGAGCAGTTCTTC
v_call: TRBV2; clone_size: many; j_call: TRBJ1-4; d_call: NA; cdr3_aa: CASIERVANEKLFF; cdr3_nt: TGTGCCAGCATCGAAAGGGTTGCTAATGAAAAACTGTTTTTT
v_call: TRBV20-1; clone_size: NA; j_call: TRBJ2-7; d_call: NA; cdr3_aa: CSGAPAGKFYEQYF; cdr3_nt: TGCAGCGGGGCCCCGGCAGGGAAGTTCTACGAGCAGTACTTC
v_call: TRBV2; clone_size: NA; j_call: TRBJ2-3; d_call: NA; cdr3_aa: CASSVPRDRVAPSTDTQYF; cdr3_nt: TGTGCCAGCAGTGTGCCGCGGGATCGAGTAGCACCTAGCACAGATACGCAGTATTTT
v_call: TRBV7-9; clone_size: NA; j_call: TRBJ2-7; d_call: NA; cdr3_aa: CASSPTLHTEQYF; cdr3_nt: TGTGCCAGCAGCCCCACCCTACACACCGAGCAGTACTTC
v_call: TRBV10-3; clone_size: NA; j_call: TRBJ2-4; d_call: NA; cdr3_aa: CAISEHPIAKNIQYF; cdr3_nt: TGTGCCATCAGTGAGCACCCCATAGCCAAAAACATTCAGTACTTC
v_call: TRBV7-9; clone_size: few; j_call: TRBJ2-7; d_call: TRBD1; cdr3_aa: CASSTDRQGLLLYEQYF; cdr3_nt: TGTGCCAGCAGCACCGACCGACAGGGCCTTCTCCTATACGAGCAGTACTTC
v_call: TRBV24-1; clone_size: NA; j_call: TRBJ2-2; d_call: NA; cdr3_aa: CATSGQRNTGELFF; cdr3_nt: TGTGCCACCAGCGGACAGAGGAACACCGGGGAGCTGTTTTTT
v_call: TRBV28; clone_size: many; j_call: TRBJ1-5; d_call: NA; cdr3_aa: CASTSGSNQPQHF; cdr3_nt: TGTGCCAGCACTTCTGGTAGCAATCAGCCCCAGCATTTT
v_call: TRBV4-1; clone_size: NA; j_call: TRBJ1-4; d_call: TRBD1; cdr3_aa: CASSQLRQGAYWEKLFF; cdr3_nt: TGCGCCAGCAGCCAACTGAGACAGGGGGCTTATTGGGAAAAACTGTTTTTT
v_call: TRBV7-2; clone_size: few; j_call: TRBJ2-2; d_call: NA; cdr3_aa: CASTDPPGRGAVGTGELFF; cdr3_nt: TGTGCCAGCACCGATCCCCCAGGGAGAGGGGCGGTGGGCACCGGGGAGCTGTTTTTT
v_call: TRBV6-1; clone_size: many; j_call: TRBJ1-5; d_call: TRBD1; cdr3_aa: CASSPPTGLGNQPQHF; cdr3_nt: TGTGCCAGCAGTCCACCGACAGGGTTGGGCAATCAGCCCCAGCATTTT
v_call: TRBV20-1; clone_size: few; j_call: TRBJ2-5; d_call: TRBD1; cdr3_aa: CSASALPTGQIETQYF; cdr3_nt: TGCAGTGCTAGCGCCCTTCCGACAGGGCAGATCGAGACCCAGTACTTC
v_call: TRBV2; clone_size: many; j_call: TRBJ1-2; d_call: NA; cdr3_aa: CASSEREYGYTF; cdr3_nt: TGTGCCAGCAGTGAACGAGAATATGGCTACACCTTC
v_call: TRBV13; clone_size: few; j_call: TRBJ2-2; d_call: TRBD2; cdr3_aa: CASSRLGLAMNTGELFF; cdr3_nt: TGTGCCAGCAGCCGATTGGGACTAGCCATGAACACCGGGGAGCTGTTTTTT
v_call: TRBV28; clone_size: NA; j_call: TRBJ1-1; d_call: NA; cdr3_aa: CASSSGAQLNTEAFF; cdr3_nt: TGTGCCAGCAGTTCTGGGGCACAGTTGAACACTGAAGCTTTCTTT
v_call: TRBV3-1; clone_size: few; j_call: TRBJ2-2; d_call: TRBD1; cdr3_aa: CASSHRGTRELFF; cdr3_nt: TGTGCCAGCAGTCACAGGGGCACAAGGGAGCTGTTTTTT
v_call: TRBV6-1; clone_size: NA; j_call: TRBJ2-7; d_call: TRBD1; cdr3_aa: CASRAGTGNEQYF; cdr3_nt: TGTGCCAGCAGGGCCGGGACAGGGAACGAGCAGTACTTC
v_call: TRBV6-2/TRBV6-3; clone_size: many; j_call: TRBJ2-7; d_call: TRBD1; cdr3_aa: CASSYRDRGTYEQYF; cdr3_nt: TGTGCCAGCAGTTACCGAGACAGGGGCACCTACGAGCAGTACTTC
v_call: TRBV29-1; clone_size: few; j_call: TRBJ2-6; d_call: TRBD1; cdr3_aa: CSVAGQGAGANVLTF; cdr3_nt: TGCAGCGTTGCGGGACAGGGGGCCGGGGCCAACGTCCTGACTTTC
v_call: TRBV28; clone_size: many; j_call: TRBJ2-7; d_call: NA; cdr3_aa: CASSFPGDGAYEQYF; cdr3_nt: TGTGCCAGCAGTTTTCCCGGGGATGGGGCCTACGAGCAGTACTTC
v_call: TRBV20-1; clone_size: few; j_call: TRBJ2-4; d_call: NA; cdr3_aa: CSARVDQVAKNIQYF; cdr3_nt: TGCAGTGCTAGAGTGGATCAGGTAGCCAAAAACATTCAGTACTTC
v_call: TRBV12-3/TRBV12-4; clone_size: NA; j_call: TRBJ2-1; d_call: TRBD2; cdr3_aa: CASTRGLAGGPPYNEQFF; cdr3_nt: TGTGCCAGCACCAGGGGACTAGCGGGAGGGCCCCCCTACAATGAGCAGTTCTTC
v_call: TRBV5-6; clone_size: NA; j_call: TRBJ2-7; d_call: TRBD1; cdr3_aa: CASSGGQVQYF; cdr3_nt: TGTGCCAGCAGCGGTGGACAGGTGCAGTACTTC